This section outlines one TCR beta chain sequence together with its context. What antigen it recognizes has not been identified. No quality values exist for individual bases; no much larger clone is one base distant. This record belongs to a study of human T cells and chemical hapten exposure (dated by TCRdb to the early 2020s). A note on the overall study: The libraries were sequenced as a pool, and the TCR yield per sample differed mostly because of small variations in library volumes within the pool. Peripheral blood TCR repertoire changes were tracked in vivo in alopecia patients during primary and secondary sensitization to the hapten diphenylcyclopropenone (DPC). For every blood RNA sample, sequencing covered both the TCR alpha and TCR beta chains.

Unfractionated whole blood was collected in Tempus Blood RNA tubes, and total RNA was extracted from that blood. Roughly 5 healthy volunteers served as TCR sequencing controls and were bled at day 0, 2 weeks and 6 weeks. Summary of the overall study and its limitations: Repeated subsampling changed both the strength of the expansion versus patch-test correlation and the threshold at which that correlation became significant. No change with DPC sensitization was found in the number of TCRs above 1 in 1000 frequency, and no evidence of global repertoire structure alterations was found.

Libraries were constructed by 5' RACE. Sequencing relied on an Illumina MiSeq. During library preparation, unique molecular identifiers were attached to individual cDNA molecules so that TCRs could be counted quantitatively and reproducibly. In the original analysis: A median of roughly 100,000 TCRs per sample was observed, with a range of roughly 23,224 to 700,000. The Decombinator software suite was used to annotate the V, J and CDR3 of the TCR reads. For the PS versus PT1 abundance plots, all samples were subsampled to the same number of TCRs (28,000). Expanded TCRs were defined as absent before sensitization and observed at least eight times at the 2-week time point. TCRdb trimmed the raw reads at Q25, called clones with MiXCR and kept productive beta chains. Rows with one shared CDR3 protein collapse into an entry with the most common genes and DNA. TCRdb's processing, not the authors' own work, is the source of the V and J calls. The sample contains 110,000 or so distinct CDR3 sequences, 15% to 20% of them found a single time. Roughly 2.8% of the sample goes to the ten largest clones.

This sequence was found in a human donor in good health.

The CDR3 corresponds to CSVDAMDRVGYGYTF. The DNA sequence is given as TGCAGCGTTGACGCCATGGACAGGGTGGGCTATGGCTACACCTTC. The chain links TRBV29-1 with TRBJ1-2, with 8 middle bases fitting TRBD1. The CDR3 numbers 15 residues from cysteine through phenylalanine. Only the CDR3 part of the read is kept: 45 bases, read in frame from the first base. The germline V gene sets CDR1 to SQVTM and CDR2 to ANQGSEA. Trimming accounts for 3 bases at V and 4 bases at J, while the number of junction bases matched to no gene is 10.